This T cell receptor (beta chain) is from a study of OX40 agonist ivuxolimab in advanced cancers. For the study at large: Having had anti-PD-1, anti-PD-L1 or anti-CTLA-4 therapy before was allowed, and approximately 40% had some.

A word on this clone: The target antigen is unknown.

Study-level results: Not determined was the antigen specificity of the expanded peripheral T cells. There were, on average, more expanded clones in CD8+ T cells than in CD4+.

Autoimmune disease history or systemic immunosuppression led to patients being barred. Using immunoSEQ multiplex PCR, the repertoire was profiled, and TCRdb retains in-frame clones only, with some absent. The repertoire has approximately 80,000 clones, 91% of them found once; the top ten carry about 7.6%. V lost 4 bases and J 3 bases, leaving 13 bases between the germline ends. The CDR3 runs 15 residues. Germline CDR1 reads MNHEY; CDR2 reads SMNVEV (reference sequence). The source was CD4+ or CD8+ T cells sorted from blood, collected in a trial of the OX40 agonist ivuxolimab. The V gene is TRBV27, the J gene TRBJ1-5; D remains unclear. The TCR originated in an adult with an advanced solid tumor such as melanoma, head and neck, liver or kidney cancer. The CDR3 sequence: CASSSAPSINQPQHF. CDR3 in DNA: TGTGCCAGCAGTTCAGCCCCGAGTATCAATCAGCCCCAGCATTTT.